The 31 T cell receptor beta chains below all came from one sample that was sequenced in a study of T cell repertoires in cytomegalovirus infection. TCRdb reprocessed the reads via MiXCR and lists one record per CDR3 protein. The data show 350,000 to 450,000 distinct CDR3 sequences, roughly 20% seen once. Material for sequencing was PBMCs. The origin of the receptors is a human donor in good health (CMV status not recorded). Some clones in this sample may be carry-over from other donors' samples.

This clonotype was observed many times. The chain uses TRBV7-8 and TRBJ1-1, with TRBD1 matching over 7 bases. The CDR3 consists of 13 residues. V lost 5 bases and J lost 5; bases outside the gene matches: 5. Germline CDR1 SGHVS, CDR2 FQNEAQ. DNA of the CDR3: TGTGCCAGCAGCCGTACAGGGGTTACTGAAGCTTTCTTT. Its protein is CASSRTGVTEAFF.

The rearrangement links TRBV4-1 to TRBJ2-1, with D maybe TRBD2 (5 bases). Germline lookup yields CDR1 MGHRA and CDR2 YSYEKL. This CDR3 is built from 16 residues. The germline V and J ends were trimmed by 1 base and 0 bases, with 10 bases remaining between them. The CDR3 DNA reads TGCGCCAGCAGCCAAGTGCTCACTAGCTCCTACAATGAGCAGTTCTTC. Its translation is CASSQVLTSSYNEQFF.

Here the CDR3 reads CASSSVWTQLNSPLHF. CDR3 in DNA: TGTGCCAGCAGCTCCGTTTGGACCCAACTAAATTCACCCCTCCACTTT. The chain has TRBV5-5 and TRBJ1-6; no clear D gene. This CDR3 has 16 amino acids. V was clipped by 3 bases and J by 7 bases, with 17 bases between them. CDR1 and CDR2 (germline): SGHKS, YYEKEE (reference sequence).

At least ten counts were recorded for this clonotype. V gene TRBV5-5 combines with J gene TRBJ2-3; 8 bases agree with TRBD1. The length of the CDR3 is 18 residues. CDR1 is SGHKS, CDR2 YYEKEE, per germline (reference sequence). The trim removed 4 bases at V and 2 bases at J, leaving 15 bases unmatched. CDR3 sequence: CASSLGRPGTGYTDTQYF. CDR3 in DNA: TGTGCCAGCAGCCTGGGGAGGCCCGGGACAGGCTACACAGATACGCAGTATTTT.

Many counts were recorded for this clonotype. The V and J genes are TRBV12-3 or TRBV12-4 and TRBJ1-1, with D perhaps matching TRBD1 (6 bases). CDR3 length: 15 residues. With 6 bases removed from V and 1 base from J, the gap between germline ends came to 15 bases. The DNA of the CDR3 is TGTGCCAGCAGACTCCCGGACAGACCGAACACTGAAGCTTTCTTT. As protein: CASRLPDRPNTEAFF.

This rearrangement joins TRBV7-9 to TRBJ1-4; TRBD1 aligns across 10 bases. Germline V gene sequence: CDR1 SEHNR, CDR2 FQNEAQ (reference sequence). The CDR3 covers 17 residues. With 4 bases clipped from V and 0 bases from J, the junction kept 5 bases outside the gene matches. The CDR3 DNA follows: TGTGCCAGCAGCTCAGGACAGGGGGGAACAACTAATGAAAAACTGTTTTTT. This sequence encodes CASSSGQGGTTNEKLFF.

This chain connects TRBV7-6 to TRBJ2-2, with D hard to call. The V gene's germline CDR1 is SGHVS and CDR2 FNYEAQ. This CDR3 contains 15 residues. The V and J ends lost 7 bases and 8 bases respectively, with 20 bases between them. The CDR3 reads CASNIPPPRRGELFF. CDR3 nucleotides: TGTGCCAGCAACATTCCCCCCCCCCGTAGGGGGGAGCTGTTTTTT.

This clonotype was observed a few times. The gene calls are TRBV2 and TRBJ2-5; 7 bases align to TRBD1. The CDR3 totals 15 residues. The V gene's germline CDR1 is SNHLY and CDR2 FYNNEI. V gave up 7 bases and J gave up 2 bases; unmatched junction bases: 10. The CDR3 loop reads CASTAKPGQQETQYF. CDR3 nucleotide sequence: TGTGCCAGCACTGCCAAACCGGGACAGCAAGAGACCCAGTACTTC.

This clonotype occurred many times. V usage is TRBV2 and J usage is TRBJ1-2; 7 bases are shared with TRBD1. Looked up from germline, CDR1 is SNHLY and CDR2 is FYNNEI. The CDR3 has 17 amino acids. With 5 bases clipped from V and 4 bases from J, the junction kept 16 bases outside the gene matches. The chain's CDR3 is CASSQPLRQGSSYGYTF. In DNA, the CDR3 is TGTGCCAGCAGTCAACCACTTAGACAGGGCTCGAGCTATGGCTACACCTTC.

This clonotype was counted ten times or more. This chain uses TRBV4-1 with TRBJ2-5; no clear D gene. This CDR3 is 15 amino acids long. The germline V gene has CDR1 MGHRA and CDR2 YSYEKL. V lost 1 base and J 0 bases, leaving 9 bases between the germline ends. In nucleotides, the CDR3 is TGCGCCAGCAGCCAAGCCCCAGCGTACCAAGAGACCCAGTACTTC. Translating it yields CASSQAPAYQETQYF.

The V gene is TRBV2, the J gene TRBJ2-3; the D is unclear. V was pared by 3 bases and J by 7 bases, with 8 bases between. Germline lookup yields CDR1 SNHLY and CDR2 FYNNEI. This CDR3 is built from 12 residues. CDR3 amino acids: CASSDPGHTQYF. CDR3 nucleotide sequence: TGTGCCAGCAGTGATCCGGGCCATACGCAGTATTTT. Filled out from reference TRBV2 and TRBJ2-3, the complete variable domain reads EPEVTQTPSHQVTQMGQEVILRCVPISNHLYFYWYRQILGQKVEFLVSFYNNEISEKSEIFDDQFSVERPDGSNFTLKIRSTKLEDSAMYFCASSDPGHTQYFGPGTRLTVL.

This clonotype was seen at least ten times. J is TRBJ1-6 and V is TRBV7-2; the D gene is possibly TRBD1 (5 bases). The CDR3 has 16 residues. The ends were cut back, 5 bases at V and 4 bases at J, with 15 bases in the middle. Germline V CDR1 and CDR2: SGHTA, FQGNSA. Here the CDR3 reads CASSRGGVAYNSPLHF. CDR3 nucleotide sequence: TGTGCCAGCAGCAGAGGAGGGGTTGCGTATAATTCACCCCTCCACTTT. Looking up the rest from reference TRBV7-2 and TRBJ1-6 gives the full variable domain: GAGVSQSPSNKVTEKGKDVELRCDPISGHTALYWYRQSLGQGLEFLIYFQGNSAPDKSGLPSDRFSAERTGGSVSTLTIQRTQQEDSAVYLCASSRGGVAYNSPLHFGNGTRLTVT.

This clonotype came up a few times. V and J are TRBV20-1 and TRBJ2-7, with D perhaps matching TRBD1 (6 bases). Germline assignment: CDR1 DFQATT and CDR2 SNEGSKA (reference sequence). V was shortened by 2 bases and J by 9 bases, with 17 bases between the two germline ends. The CDR3 is 13 amino acids. Here the CDR3 DNA reads TGCAGTGCTAGAATTGGGTTCAGGGGCCGGCAGTACTTC. Protein product: CSARIGFRGRQYF.

This clonotype was recorded a few times. The chain has TRBV20-1 and TRBJ2-5; 7 bases fit TRBD1. The CDR3 runs to 14 residues. Germline CDR1 and CDR2: DFQATT and SNEGSKA (reference sequence). Trimming removed 5 bases from V and 3 bases from J; junction bases left unmatched: 9. The CDR3 DNA sequence: TGCAGTGCTTTAGCCGGGACAGCCAAAGAGACCCAGTACTTC. It yields the protein CSALAGTAKETQYF.

The rearrangement uses TRBV7-6 and TRBJ2-3; TRBD2 might be the D (5 bases). This CDR3 has 15 residues. Germline V gives CDR1 SGHVS, CDR2 FNYEAQ. V lost 5 bases to trimming and J lost 2 bases, with 14 bases between them. The CDR3 spells CASSIRTRATDTQYF. The CDR3 coding sequence is TGTGCCAGCAGCATCCGCACGCGGGCCACAGATACGCAGTATTTT. Variable domain in full (rest from reference TRBV7-6 and TRBJ2-3): GAGVSQSPRYKVTKRGQDVALRCDPISGHVSLYWYRQALGQGPEFLTYFNYEAQQDKSGLPNDRFSAERPEGSISTLTIQRTEQRDSAMYRCASSIRTRATDTQYFGPGTRLTVL.

The rearrangement uses TRBV2 and TRBJ2-5, with TRBD1 identical over 7 bases. CDR1 SNHLY and CDR2 FYNNEI come from the germline V gene. The CDR3 length is 13 residues. V shed 4 bases and J 4 bases; nucleotides not matched to a gene: 3. The CDR3 DNA follows: TGTGCCAGCAGTGGTACAGGGGCAGAGACCCAGTACTTC. The encoded protein is CASSGTGAETQYF.

This clonotype was found many times. The rearrangement links TRBV11-1 to TRBJ2-7; 10 bases agree with TRBD2. After removal of 2 bases from V and 0 bases from J, the junction contained 4 bases not matched to a gene. Per germline, CDR1 SGHAT and CDR2 FQDESV (reference sequence). This CDR3 region has 16 residues. The CDR3 spells CASSLRSGGASYEQYF. The CDR3 region has the DNA TGTGCCAGCAGCTTAAGGAGCGGGGGGGCCTCCTACGAGCAGTACTTC.

This clonotype was seen a few times. The chain combines TRBV12-3 or TRBV12-4 with TRBJ2-7; 7 nucleotides match TRBD2. The CDR3 has 14 amino acids. Trimming cost V 3 bases and J 2 bases; bases outside gene matches: 4. Here the CDR3 reads CASSFTSDTYEQYF. CDR3 DNA: TGTGCCAGCAGTTTTACTAGCGATACCTACGAGCAGTACTTC.

This clonotype was detected only a few times. This chain uses TRBV19 with TRBJ2-1; D is ambiguous. Trimming cost V 5 bases and J 4 bases, with 6 bases left between them. Germline assignment: CDR1 LNHDA and CDR2 SQIVND (reference sequence). This CDR3 is 12 amino acids long. CDR3 DNA sequence: TGTGCCAGTAGTGTTTCTTACAATGAGCAGTTCTTC. Translated, it gives CASSVSYNEQFF.

The CDR3: CSARAGLAGGLFVDEQFF. For the CDR3, the DNA is TGCAGTGCTAGAGCGGGACTAGCGGGGGGGCTTTTCGTCGATGAGCAGTTCTTC. The chain joins TRBV20-1 to TRBJ2-1, with 16 positions matching TRBD2. Germline assignment: CDR1 DFQATT and CDR2 SNEGSKA (reference sequence). Trimming cost V 1 base and J 8 bases; bases outside gene matches: 11. The CDR3 length is 18 residues.

This clonotype was observed many times. The chain recombines TRBV11-2 with TRBJ1-3; D is ambiguous. CDR3 size: 15 residues. Germline lookup yields CDR1 SGHAT and CDR2 FQNNGV. Trimming cost V 9 bases and J 0 bases, with 15 bases left between them. The CDR3 DNA follows: TGTGCCAGTTGCGGGGTCCCTATCTCTGGAAACACCATATATTTT. Translation: CASCGVPISGNTIYF.

The chain couples TRBV11-2 to TRBJ2-3; TRBD2 matches 8 bases. Germline V gene lookup returns CDR1 SGHAT and CDR2 FQNNGV. This CDR3 is 17 amino acids long. The junction had 13 bases not matched to a gene; V was cut back by 3 bases and J by 5 bases. The CDR3 sequence: CASSFFFPGGGLDTQYF. The CDR3 nucleotides are TGTGCCAGCAGCTTTTTCTTCCCCGGGGGGGGATTAGATACGCAGTATTTT.

V gene TRBV12-3 or TRBV12-4 combines with J gene TRBJ1-5; maybe TRBD1 (5 bases). The CDR3 length is 15 residues. V gave up 6 bases and J gave up 4 bases, with 16 bases separating them. The CDR3 loop is CASSLGPVQNQPQHF. The CDR3 coding sequence is TGTGCCAGCAGCCTGGGACCGGTGCAAAATCAGCCCCAGCATTTT.

This clonotype has at least ten counts. V usage is TRBV7-8 and J usage is TRBJ2-1; no clear D gene. Trimming cost V 4 bases and J 9 bases, with 7 bases left between them. Germline-derived CDR1 and CDR2 are SGHVS and FQNEAQ. The length of the CDR3 is 11 residues. CDR3: CASSSLSEQFF. CDR3 nucleotide sequence: TGTGCCAGCAGCTCCCTTAGTGAGCAGTTCTTC.

Comments on this clonotype: At one boundary the junction diverges from the germline segment, which might be a read error. The genes are TRBV7-2 and TRBJ1-5, with TRBD1 identical over 7 bases. Looked up from germline, CDR1 is SGHTA and CDR2 is FQGNSA. The CDR3 contains 18 residues. CDR3 sequence (DNA): TGTGCCAGCAGCTTAGGGCCCAGGGGGGGAGGGACGGACCAGCCCCAGCAGTTT. Protein: CASSLGPRGGGTDQPQQF.

In its sample, this clonotype was seen a few times. This rearrangement joins TRBV4-3 to TRBJ2-7; D not resolved. Germline V gives CDR1 LGHNA, CDR2 YSLEER. V shed 1 base and J shed 3 bases, with 7 bases lying between them. This CDR3 has 13 residues. The CDR3 here is CASSQVTDYEQYF. CDR3 nucleotides: TGCGCCAGCAGCCAAGTTACGGACTACGAGCAGTACTTC.

Ten or more counts support this clonotype. The chain carries TRBV19 and TRBJ2-7; 7 bases are a match to TRBD1. Germline values: CDR1 LNHDA, CDR2 SQIVND (reference sequence). V lost 6 bases to trimming and J lost 2 bases; unmatched junction nucleotides: 7. This CDR3 is 14 amino acids long. CDR3: CASSNTGETYEQYF. The CDR3 DNA reads as TGTGCCAGTAGCAACACAGGGGAAACCTACGAGCAGTACTTC.

CDR3 bases: TGTGCCAGCAGTTTGAGGACAGGGGGCCGAGGGTACGAGCAGTACTTC. Its protein is CASSLRTGGRGYEQYF. The chain is built from TRBV28 and TRBJ2-7; 11 bases match TRBD1. Germline CDR1 reads MDHEN; CDR2 reads SYDVKM. The CDR3 has 16 residues. V gave up 3 bases and J gave up 4 bases; unmatched junction bases: 8.

The gene calls are TRBV6-5 and TRBJ1-1; possible D gene TRBD1, 5 bases. Trimming removed 8 bases at V and 10 bases at J, with 14 bases between. CDR3 length: 11 amino acids. Per germline, CDR1 MNHEY and CDR2 SVGAGI. The CDR3 DNA follows: TGTGCCAGCCAACGGGGGTATTTAGCTTTCTTT. Its protein is CASQRGYLAFF.

The chain links TRBV19 to TRBJ2-7, with D unresolved. The germline V and J ends were trimmed by 4 bases and 2 bases, with 12 bases remaining between them. CDR1 is LNHDA and CDR2 is SQIVND in the germline V gene (reference sequence). CDR3 size: 14 residues. The CDR3 DNA reads as TGTGCCAGTAGTAAGTCCACAGCCACCTACGAGCAGTACTTC. Its translation: CASSKSTATYEQYF.

This clonotype was counted only a few times. This chain joins TRBV7-9 and TRBJ2-2; no reliable D call. Germline V gene sequence: CDR1 SEHNR, CDR2 FQNEAQ (reference sequence). V was trimmed by 5 bases and J by 10 bases, leaving 8 bases between them. The CDR3 runs to 11 residues. The CDR3 region has the DNA TGTGCCAGCAGCGCGGAACCGGAGCTGTTTTTT. This gives the protein CASSAEPELFF.